The 30 T cell receptor beta chains given below trace back to one sample, sequenced in a study of blood T cell repertoires in COVID-19. TCRdb keeps only in-frame clones here, not all; method: immunoSEQ multiplex PCR. The data show 150,000 or so clones, with just over 85% seen just once and less than 2% held by the top ten. Sequenced input: peripheral blood. Receptors were obtained from a woman in her sixties or seventies with acute or convalescent COVID-19.

The chain recombines TRBV7-2 with TRBJ2-3; maybe TRBD2 (6 bases). CDR1 is SGHTA and CDR2 is FQGNSA in the germline V gene. V lost 4 bases and J lost 0, with 20 bases in between. The CDR3 has 18 amino acids. The CDR3, as DNA: TGTGCCAGCAGCTCACTGACTACTAGCACCTCTAGCACAGATACGCAGTATTTT. Translation: CASSSLTTSTSSTDTQYF. The complete variable domain, with remaining parts taken from reference TRBV7-2 and TRBJ2-3, reads GAGVSQSPSNKVTEKGKDVELRCDPISGHTALYWYRQSLGQGLEFLIYFQGNSAPDKSGLPSDRFSAERTGGSVSTLTIQRTQQEDSAVYLCASSSLTTSTSSTDTQYFGPGTRLTVL.

The rearrangement uses TRBV7-8 and TRBJ2-2; D is unclear. The CDR3 runs to 14 residues. Trimming left V 3 bases short and J 1 base short, with 6 bases between. Germline V gives CDR1 SGHVS, CDR2 FQNEAQ. CDR3 in DNA: TGTGCCAGCAGCTTGGCGGAGAACACCGGGGAGCTGTTTTTT. Translating it yields CASSLAENTGELFF.

V gene TRBV24-1 combines with J gene TRBJ2-1; a possible D gene is TRBD2 (6 bases). The V and J ends lost 1 base and 6 bases respectively, with 9 bases between them. CDR1 and CDR2 (germline): KGHDR, SFDVKD. The CDR3 extends over 14 amino acids. In DNA form, the CDR3 reads TGTGCCACCAGTGATTTCTTGGGGGGCAATGAGCAGTTCTTC. Amino acid sequence: CATSDFLGGNEQFF.

This chain connects TRBV30 to TRBJ2-1, with D possibly being TRBD1 (5 bases). CDR3 size: 15 residues. The V gene lost 0 bases and the J gene lost 2 bases, with 11 bases spanning the gap. Germline CDR1 and CDR2: GTSNPN and SVGIG (reference sequence). The CDR3 spells CAWSVERGTYNEQFF. The CDR3 bases are TGTGCCTGGAGTGTTGAAAGGGGCACCTACAATGAGCAGTTCTTC. The full variable domain, rest sourced from reference TRBV30 and TRBJ2-1, is SQTIHQWPATLVQPVGSPLSLECTVEGTSNPNLYWYRQAAGRGLQLLFYSVGIGQISSEVPQNLSASRPQDRQFILSSKKLLLSDSGFYLCAWSVERGTYNEQFFGPGTRLTVL.

The chain has TRBV6-5 and TRBJ1-5; D is undetermined. From germline, CDR1 is MNHEY and CDR2 SVGAGI. Between the trimmed V and J ends, which lost 6 bases and 3 bases, there was a span of 12 bases. This CDR3 comprises 14 residues. CDR3 nucleotides: TGTGCCAGCAGATGGACCGGGAACAATCAGCCCCAGCATTTT. Translation: CASRWTGNNQPQHF.

The V and J genes are TRBV21-1 and TRBJ1-5. TRBV21-1 is assigned pseudogene status. The CDR3 is 17 residues long. The CDR3 DNA reads as TGTGCCAGCAGCAAAGAACGGTCCGGCGCGGGCAATCAGCCCCAGCATTTT. It is translated as CASSKERSGAGNQPQHF.

The chain employs TRBV5-8 and TRBJ1-1; 9 bases line up with TRBD1. The CDR3 sequence is 14 residues long. The J segment lost 4 bases and the V segment lost 4 bases, leaving 5 bases of the junction unmatched. CDR1 and CDR2 (germline): SGHTS, YDEGEE. In nucleotides, the CDR3 is TGTGCCAGCAGCCACGGACAGGGGCTCACTGAAGCTTTCTTT. Protein product: CASSHGQGLTEAFF.

The J gene is TRBJ1-5, the V gene TRBV5-6; D might be TRBD1 (6 bases). Germline loops: CDR1 SGHDT, CDR2 YYEEEE. The CDR3 is 16 residues long. Trimming shortened V by 4 bases and J by 2 bases, and 16 bases separated the two germline ends. DNA of the CDR3: TGTGCCAGCAGCCACAACGCCCCAGGGGGCAATCAGCCCCAGCATTTT. Encoded protein: CASSHNAPGGNQPQHF.

The count of this clone is one. The rearrangement uses TRBV28 and TRBJ2-7; 10 nucleotides match TRBD1. The V gene's germline CDR1 is MDHEN and CDR2 SYDVKM. This CDR3 is 15 amino acids long. V lost 7 bases and J lost 6; bases outside the gene matches: 12. The DNA of the CDR3 is TGTGCCAGCAACACACCGGGACAGGGGTCTCGCGAGCAGTACTTC. Amino acids: CASNTPGQGSREQYF.

This rearrangement joins TRBV28 to TRBJ2-1, with 8 bases that match TRBD2. With 2 bases clipped from V and 11 bases from J, the junction kept 14 bases outside the gene matches. Germline loops: CDR1 MDHEN, CDR2 SYDVKM. The CDR3 spans 16 residues. The DNA for the CDR3 is TGTGCCAGCAGTTTAAGCGGCGGGGGGAACTTCGGGAAGCAGTTCTTC. As protein: CASSLSGGGNFGKQFF.

The chain links TRBV5-4 to TRBJ1-1; maybe TRBD1 (5 bases). Germline V gene data show CDR1 as SGHNT and CDR2 as YYREEE (reference sequence). The CDR3 has 15 amino acids. Trimming pared 4 bases from V and 0 bases from J, leaving 13 bases between. In nucleotides, the CDR3 is TGTGCCAGCAGCCTCGGCGGGGGGATGAACACTGAAGCTTTCTTT. Its translation: CASSLGGGMNTEAFF.

The chain is built from TRBV27 and TRBJ2-1; 7 nucleotides line up with TRBD2. The CDR3 runs to 14 residues. Germline V gene sequence: CDR1 MNHEY, CDR2 SMNVEV (reference sequence). V lost 7 bases and J lost 0; bases outside the gene matches: 3. CDR3 coding DNA: TGTGCCAGCAACGGGGGGAGCTCCTACAATGAGCAGTTCTTC. This codes for CASNGGSSYNEQFF.

This chain uses TRBV19 with TRBJ2-1, with 8 bases that match TRBD1. Trimming removed 6 bases from V and 2 bases from J; junction bases left unmatched: 3. Germline V gene sequence: CDR1 LNHDA, CDR2 SQIVND (reference sequence). The CDR3 has 14 residues. The CDR3 loop reads CASRNRGAYNEQFF. DNA for the CDR3: TGTGCCAGTAGAAACAGGGGGGCCTACAATGAGCAGTTCTTC.

The chain joins TRBV19 to TRBJ2-5; 10 bases agree with TRBD2. V lost 6 bases and J lost 5; bases outside the gene matches: 21. The germline gives CDR1 LNHDA, CDR2 SQIVND (reference sequence). CDR3 length equals 19 residues. CDR3: CASSLDGFSGGSRRETQYF. CDR3 DNA sequence: TGTGCCAGTAGCCTCGACGGTTTTAGCGGGGGGTCCCGCAGGGAGACCCAGTACTTC.

V and J are TRBV9 and TRBJ2-5; 8 positions match TRBD2. V shed 0 bases, J shed 4 bases, and the junction held 5 bases outside the gene matches. CDR1 and CDR2 (germline): SGDLS, YYNGEE. This CDR3 has 15 residues. CDR3 DNA sequence: TGTGCCAGCAGCGTAGCGGGTAGCGGGGCAGAGACCCAGTACTTC. As protein: CASSVAGSGAETQYF.

V is TRBV2 and J is TRBJ2-1, with D perhaps matching TRBD1 (6 bases). From germline, CDR1 is SNHLY and CDR2 FYNNEI. The CDR3 loop spans 14 amino acids. Trimming stripped 4 bases from V and 0 bases from J, with 7 bases between. CDR3 residues: CASSGQVSYNEQFF. The CDR3 DNA reads TGTGCCAGCAGTGGACAGGTCTCCTACAATGAGCAGTTCTTC. The entire variable domain, with the rest obtained from reference TRBV2 and TRBJ2-1, is as follows: EPEVTQTPSHQVTQMGQEVILRCVPISNHLYFYWYRQILGQKVEFLVSFYNNEISEKSEIFDDQFSVERPDGSNFTLKIRSTKLEDSAMYFCASSGQVSYNEQFFGPGTRLTVL.

The chain combines TRBV5-1 with TRBJ2-3; possible D gene TRBD1, 6 bases. The CDR3 length is 14 residues. Germline V lookup: CDR1 SGHRS, CDR2 YFSETQ. V shed 4 bases and J shed 6 bases, with 15 bases lying between them. The CDR3 DNA follows: TGCGCCAGCAGCCGGACTGGGGGCCGGGATACGCAGTATTTT. Protein: CASSRTGGRDTQYF.

The rearrangement uses TRBV7-9 and TRBJ1-1, with D unresolved. CDR3 length: 14 residues. Germline CDR1 SEHNR, CDR2 FQNEAQ (reference sequence). Trimming cost V 5 bases and J 1 base, with 11 bases left between them. This CDR3 is CASSPTVQNTEAFF. CDR3 DNA: TGTGCCAGCAGCCCCACAGTACAGAACACTGAAGCTTTCTTT.

This clone occurred a few times. The genes are TRBV10-3 and TRBJ2-5, with 7 bases that match TRBD2. The trim removed 10 bases at V and 0 bases at J, leaving 2 bases unmatched. Germline V gene data show CDR1 as ENHRY and CDR2 as SYGVKD. CDR3 size: 12 residues. CDR3 sequence (DNA): TGTGCCACCCGGGGGGACCAAGAGACCCAGTACTTC. Its protein is CATRGDQETQYF.

The chain recombines TRBV20-1 with TRBJ1-5, with TRBD1 identical over 7 bases. Trimming cost V 3 bases and J 2 bases; bases outside gene matches: 4. CDR3 length: 14 residues. Looked up from germline, CDR1 is DFQATT and CDR2 is SNEGSKA (reference sequence). This chain's CDR3 is CSASETGGNQPQHF. The DNA of the CDR3 is TGCAGTGCTAGTGAAACAGGGGGCAATCAGCCCCAGCATTTT.

The chain is built from TRBV19 and TRBJ1-1, with D hard to call. From germline, CDR1 is LNHDA and CDR2 SQIVND (reference sequence). The V end was cut by 11 bases, the J end by 5 bases, with 18 bases between. The CDR3 runs 13 residues. CDR3 DNA sequence: TGTGCCGCCGGCGGGTACCCCGGGACTGAAGCTTTCTTT. Translated: CAAGGYPGTEAFF. Complete variable domain (other parts from reference TRBV19 and TRBJ1-1): DGGITQSPKYLFRKEGQNVTLSCEQNLNHDAMYWYRQDPGQGLRLIYYSQIVNDFQKGDIAEGYSVSREKKESFPLTVTSAQKNPTAFYLCAAGGYPGTEAFFGQGTRLTVV.

The V and J genes are TRBV15 and TRBJ2-1; 7 bases agree with TRBD1. The CDR3 contains 15 residues. V dropped 0 bases and J dropped 7; count of bases not matched to a gene: 6. CDR1 and CDR2 from the germline V gene are LNHNV and YYDKDF (reference sequence). CDR3 DNA: TGTGCCACCAGCAGAGACACCGGGACAGAAAATGAGCAGTTCTTC. Its translation: CATSRDTGTENEQFF.

The genes are TRBV9 and TRBJ2-3; perhaps TRBD2 as D (5 bases). The germline V and J ends were trimmed by 3 bases and 2 bases, with 13 bases remaining between them. Germline V gene lookup returns CDR1 SGDLS and CDR2 YYNGEE. The CDR3 covers 15 residues. CDR3 amino acids: CASSATPGNTDTQYF. CDR3 nucleotides: TGTGCCAGCAGCGCCACCCCGGGGAACACAGATACGCAGTATTTT.

The rearrangement links TRBV3-1 (or the pseudogene TRBV3-2) to TRBJ1-5; D is unresolved. With 0 bases removed from V and 6 bases from J, the gap between germline ends came to 6 bases. Germline V CDR1 and CDR2: LGHDT, YNNKEL (reference sequence). The CDR3 extends over 13 amino acids. CDR3 nucleotides: TGTGCCAGCAGCCAAGATGCGAGTCAGCCCCAGCATTTT. Protein: CASSQDASQPQHF.

In this sample, this clone turned up once. The genes are TRBV4-1 and TRBJ2-1, with TRBD2 matching 11 bases. The V gene end was trimmed by 1 base and the J gene end by 9 bases; junction bases not matched to a gene: 5. CDR1 is MGHRA, CDR2 YSYEKL, per germline. The CDR3 runs 15 residues. The CDR3 is CASSQGLAGPGEQFF. The CDR3 DNA is TGCGCCAGCAGCCAAGGACTAGCGGGGCCGGGTGAGCAGTTCTTC.

The genes are TRBV30 and TRBJ1-1; D is uncertain. The germline gives CDR1 GTSNPN, CDR2 SVGIG (reference sequence). The length of the CDR3 is 13 residues. The germline V and J ends were trimmed by 4 bases and 1 base, with 10 bases remaining between them. The CDR3 sequence: CAWKSHQNTEAFF. CDR3 coding DNA: TGTGCCTGGAAAAGCCACCAGAACACTGAAGCTTTCTTT.

The rearrangement uses TRBV19 and TRBJ2-7, with 7 bases aligning to TRBD1. This CDR3 is 15 amino acids long. V shed 3 bases, J shed 3 bases, and the junction held 8 bases outside the gene matches. Germline loops: CDR1 LNHDA, CDR2 SQIVND (reference sequence). This CDR3 reads CASSMSVDRVYEQYF. Here the CDR3 DNA reads TGTGCCAGTAGTATGTCGGTCGACAGGGTCTACGAGCAGTACTTC.

V usage is TRBV6-6 and J usage is TRBJ1-3; TRBD1 aligns across 7 bases. CDR1 and CDR2 (germline): MNHNY, SVGAGI (reference sequence). Trimming cost V 4 bases and J 3 bases; bases outside gene matches: 6. The CDR3 is 15 residues long. CDR3 sequence reads: CASSSSGGHGNTIYF. In DNA, the CDR3 is TGTGCCAGCAGTTCGTCAGGGGGACATGGAAACACCATATATTTT.

V and J are TRBV29-1 and TRBJ1-1; tentative D call: TRBD1 (6 bases). Germline loops: CDR1 SQVTM, CDR2 ANQGSEA. The CDR3 has 14 residues. Trimming took 2 bases from V and 4 from J, leaving 14 bases between them. CDR3 loop: CSVELQGSSTEAFF. The CDR3 nucleotides read TGCAGCGTTGAATTGCAGGGGTCGAGCACTGAAGCTTTCTTT.

The chain recombines TRBV28 with TRBJ1-1; 8 nucleotides agree with TRBD1. This CDR3 is 13 amino acids long. The germline CDR1 and CDR2 sequences are MDHEN and SYDVKM. V gave up 7 bases and J gave up 4 bases; unmatched junction bases: 5. For the CDR3, the DNA is TGTGCCAGCATTATAACAGGGGGCACTGAAGCTTTCTTT. This encodes CASIITGGTEAFF.